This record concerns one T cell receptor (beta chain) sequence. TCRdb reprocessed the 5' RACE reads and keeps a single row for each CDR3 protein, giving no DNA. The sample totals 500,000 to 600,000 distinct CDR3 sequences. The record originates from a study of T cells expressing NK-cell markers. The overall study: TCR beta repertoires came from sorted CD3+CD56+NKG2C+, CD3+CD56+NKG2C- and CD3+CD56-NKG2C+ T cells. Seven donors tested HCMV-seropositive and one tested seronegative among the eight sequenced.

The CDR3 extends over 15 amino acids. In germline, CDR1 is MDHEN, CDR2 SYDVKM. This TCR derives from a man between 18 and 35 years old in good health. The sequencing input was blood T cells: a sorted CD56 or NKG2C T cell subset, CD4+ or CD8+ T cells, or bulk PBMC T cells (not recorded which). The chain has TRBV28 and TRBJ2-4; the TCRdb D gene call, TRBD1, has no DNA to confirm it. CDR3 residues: CASSLVQVAKNIQYF.